Below, one T cell receptor (beta chain) is given with its context. Its antigen remains undetermined. The sample holds no much larger clone one base away, and base qualities are not on file. Per the publication, the time point label means: blood 2 weeks post-SBRT. Sample treatment or condition, as interpreted from the label and publication: 15 Gy SBRT to primary tumor, nephrectomy 4 weeks later. To follow tumor-enriched clonotypes, peripheral blood was collected serially from radiation-treated patients at baseline and again at 2 weeks and 4 weeks after SBRT. Renal cell carcinoma with clear cell pathology was present in all patients. Genomic DNA for TCR sequencing was prepared using the QIAamp DNA Blood Mini Kit (Qiagen). Samples were included in the analyses only if all quality control checks were passed. The source of the sample is a study of radiation and T cells in renal cell carcinoma (dated by TCRdb to 2018 to 2021). The study in broad terms: Samples were obtained from a clinical trial, in which 15 Gy stereotactic body radiation therapy was delivered to primary renal cell carcinomas and nephrectomy was performed 4 weeks later. TCR beta sequencing covered 50 to 55 samples in total, comprising around 25 tumors and about 27 peripheral blood samples. In the 40 to 60 samples combined, some 4,000,000 unique CDR3 nucleotide sequences were found, encoding approximately 2,800,000 unique CDR3 amino acid sequences.

Following the manufacturer's recommendations, the immunoSEQ kit was used to generate TCR beta libraries from genomic DNA. For library preparation, a first multiplex PCR was performed with proprietary primers, followed by a second PCR in which unique barcodes were added, and bead cleanups were performed after each round. Each sample batch included a kit-provided positive control reaction and a negative control reaction. The final libraries were assessed on an Agilent 4200 TapeStation D1000 ScreenTape, pooled by volume, and quantified by qPCR. Sequencing was performed on an Illumina NextSeq500 using a MidOutput 150-cycle cartridge, with 156 Read1 cycles, 15 Index1 cycles, and the kit custom primers. The pooled library was loaded at 1.0 pM with around 20% PhiX control spiked in. Processing in the source paper ran as follows. The vendor-processed data were analyzed in R, and a clonotype was defined as all T cells that share the same CDR3 nucleotide sequence. For clone abundance analyses, frequencies were normalized to the 10,000 most abundant clones in each sample. Public T cell clones, averaging fewer than five per sample, were removed before analysis. An abundance difference of at least 32-fold between compartments was the criterion for calling clonotypes tumor-enriched or baseline blood-enriched. A beta-binomial differential abundance model was applied to find clonotypes that expanded or contracted between blood time points. Tumor-blood repertoire similarity was measured with the Baroni-Urbani and Buser coefficient, and groups were compared using two-tailed Wilcoxon tests in R. TCRdb carries this immuneACCESS record with in-frame sequences only. Its versions omit some clonotypes, under half of them owing to an unresolved V gene in the studies checked, with the rest unexplained. V and J calls and clone size come straight from that table; D and trimming were deduced from the DNA. This sample comprises 70,000 or so clones, roughly 87% of them detected only once. Of the sample, approximately 5.4% is held by the ten largest clones.

Beyond this particular receptor, the publication reports: Effects of radiation dose or scheduling on the TCR repertoire could not be addressed with the single-armed trial design. Tracking of blood repertoire dynamics stopped at three to five weeks after treatment, with no follow-up past that point. Because no pretreatment tumor biopsies were available, whether clonotypes were present in the tumor at baseline could not be determined. An increase in top tumor clonotypes in blood was observed from baseline to 2 weeks post-radiation, followed by contraction by 4 weeks, which was taken to suggest transient expansion of tumor-resident clones.

The sample here was blood, taken from a patient whose treatment included radiotherapy and nephrectomy. The source of this sequence is a man in his sixties with renal cell carcinoma.

For the CDR3, the sequence is CASSDGAYEQYF. In nucleotide form, the sequence is TGTGCCAGCTCGGACGGGGCCTACGAGCAGTACTTC. The chain is assembled from TRBV6-1 and TRBJ2-7, with a tentative D gene TRBD2 over 5 matching bases. The trim is 8 bases for V and 2 bases for J, with a gap of 10 bases between the germline ends. The CDR3 spans 12 residues, from the cysteine through the phenylalanine. Only the CDR3 DNA stays, 36 bases, in frame from base 1. CDR1 MNHNS and CDR2 SASEGT were looked up in the germline V gene.